Below are 17 T cell receptor beta chains sequenced from a single sample in a study of T cells of healthy individuals (dated by TCRdb to between 2017 and 2018). Receptor libraries were prepared by 5' RACE. Sequencing was performed on an Illumina MiSeq. TCRdb's own reprocessing of the public reads used fastp at Q25 and MiXCR and kept productive beta chains. Rows matching on CDR3 protein sequence are summarized as one entry with the most common DNA and genes. Present in this sample are tens of thousands of distinct CDR3 sequences, approximately 5% of which were seen just once. About 10% of the sample rests with the top ten. Receptors originate from a human donor in good health.

Many counts were recorded for this clonotype. This sequence joins TRBV18 and TRBJ2-3, with 10 bases that match TRBD2. Germline CDR1 is KGHSH and CDR2 is LQKENI. After removal of 2 bases from V and 6 bases from J, the junction contained 8 bases not matched to a gene. The CDR3 runs 16 residues. The CDR3 loop is CASSPFGAGGRDTQYF. Written as DNA, the CDR3 is TGTGCCAGCTCACCATTTGGAGCGGGGGGGCGTGATACGCAGTATTTT.

This clonotype has at least ten counts. The rearrangement links TRBV7-9 to TRBJ2-1; D assignment may be TRBD1 or TRBD2 (7 bases each). The CDR3 has 15 residues. Germline-derived CDR1 and CDR2 are SEHNR and FQNEAQ (reference sequence). Trimming removed 2 bases at V and 9 bases at J, with 17 bases between. The CDR3 here is CASSLLSGAGGEQFF. The CDR3, as DNA: TGTGCCAGCAGCTTACTGAGCGGGGCAGGGGGTGAGCAGTTCTTC.

This clonotype was observed at least ten times. The rearrangement links TRBV24-1 to TRBJ2-3, with D unresolved. The germline V and J ends were trimmed by 6 bases and 1 base, with 7 bases remaining between them. The germline CDR1 and CDR2 sequences are KGHDR and SFDVKD. The CDR3 runs 13 residues. CDR3 DNA sequence: TGTGCCACCAGTCTTATGGGCACAGATACGCAGTATTTT. It specifies CATSLMGTDTQYF.

This clonotype was counted many times. This chain's CDR3 is CSASVAHQPQHF. In DNA form, the CDR3 reads TGCAGTGCTAGTGTAGCCCACCAGCCCCAGCATTTT. The V and J genes are TRBV20-1 and TRBJ1-5; D remains unclear. The germline CDR1 and CDR2 sequences are DFQATT and SNEGSKA (reference sequence). Trimming took off 3 bases at V and 7 bases at J, with 10 bases between the two ends. The CDR3 loop spans 12 amino acids.

This clonotype was counted at least ten times. The chain is built from TRBV7-2 and TRBJ1-1; D remains ambiguous. V gave up 2 bases and J gave up 4 bases, with 11 bases separating them. Per the germline V gene, CDR1 is SGHTA and CDR2 is FQGNSA. The CDR3 is 14 residues long. In DNA form, the CDR3 reads TGTGCCAGCAGCTTATCGAGGCCCCCCACTGAAGCTTTCTTT. Translation gives CASSLSRPPTEAFF.

This clonotype was seen repeatedly, ten times or more. The chain employs TRBV6-5 and TRBJ1-6, with unresolved D. V lost 2 bases and J 6 bases, leaving 14 bases between the germline ends. CDR1 is MNHEY, CDR2 SVGAGI, per germline. The CDR3 consists of 16 residues. The DNA for the CDR3 is TGTGCCAGCAGTTACGCCCTAGGCCTGATTAATTCACCCCTCCACTTT. Its translation is CASSYALGLINSPLHF.

This clonotype was found many times. The J gene is TRBJ2-7, the V gene TRBV20-1; D is unresolved. Germline V gene lookup returns CDR1 DFQATT and CDR2 SNEGSKA (reference sequence). The V end lost 5 bases, the J end lost 1 base, and 9 bases lay between the germline ends. This CDR3 contains 12 residues. CDR3 amino acids: CSAEGPSYEQYF. CDR3 in DNA: TGCAGTGCTGAAGGCCCTTCCTACGAGCAGTACTTC.

This clonotype was observed at least ten times. The chain has TRBV7-2 and TRBJ1-1, with TRBD1 identical over 10 bases. CDR3 length: 12 amino acids. Trimming cost V 5 bases and J 10 bases; bases outside gene matches: 4. Germline V gene data show CDR1 as SGHTA and CDR2 as FQGNSA. CDR3 amino acids: CASSPWTGGAFF. DNA of the CDR3: TGTGCCAGCAGCCCCTGGACAGGGGGAGCTTTCTTT.

This clonotype was counted ten times or more. The CDR3: CASSLEATTDTQYF. CDR3 DNA sequence: TGCGCCAGCAGCTTGGAGGCCACCACAGATACGCAGTATTTT. The chain has TRBV5-1 and TRBJ2-3, with D unclear. V shed 0 bases and J shed 2 bases, with 7 bases lying between them. The CDR3 is 14 residues long. Germline V gene sequence: CDR1 SGHRS, CDR2 YFSETQ.

This clonotype was counted ten times or more. V usage is TRBV4-2 and J usage is TRBJ2-1; D is undetermined. CDR3 length: 17 amino acids. Trimming took 5 bases from V and 4 from J, leaving 21 bases between them. Germline lookup yields CDR1 LGHNA and CDR2 YNFKEQ. The CDR3 nucleotides read TGTGCCAGCAGCTCAGGCAGGTCCCGGGCCCTTTACAATGAGCAGTTCTTC. Its protein product is CASSSGRSRALYNEQFF.

This clonotype was seen many times. The chain carries TRBV4-1 and TRBJ2-2, with 14 bases matching TRBD2. In germline, CDR1 is MGHRA, CDR2 YSYEKL. The CDR3 has 18 amino acids. V was clipped by 4 bases and J by 4 bases; unmatched bases: 8. This chain's CDR3 is CASSRGTSGSVGTGELFF. CDR3 nucleotide sequence: TGCGCCAGCAGCCGGGGGACTAGCGGGAGTGTCGGCACCGGGGAGCTGTTTTTT.

The chain joins TRBV4-1 to TRBJ2-7, with 9 nucleotides matching TRBD1. Trimming cost V 6 bases and J 3 bases; bases outside gene matches: 6. CDR3 length: 14 residues. CDR1 MGHRA and CDR2 YSYEKL come from the germline V gene. CDR3 sequence: CASRQDRGSYEQYF. DNA for the CDR3: TGCGCCAGCAGGCAGGACAGGGGAAGCTACGAGCAGTACTTC.

Comments on this clonotype: A much more abundant neighbour one base away suggests this may be a read error. This chain links TRBV14 with TRBJ1-6, with no clear D. The CDR3 has 15 amino acids. Germline V gives CDR1 SGHDN, CDR2 FVKESK. The CDR3 is CASSQDLGSRSPLYF. In DNA form, the CDR3 reads TGTGCCAGCAGCCAAGATCTTGGGTCGAGGTCACCCCTCTACTTT.

Only a few counts were recorded for this clonotype. The chain recombines TRBV6-5 with TRBJ2-5; 8 bases are a match to TRBD2. This CDR3 has 15 amino acids. The V gene's germline CDR1 is MNHEY and CDR2 SVGAGI. J was trimmed by 3 bases and V by 0 bases; bases with no gene match: 3. CDR3: CASSYSVSGKETQYF. Here the CDR3 DNA reads TGTGCCAGCAGTTACTCCGTTAGCGGGAAAGAGACCCAGTACTTC.

This chain links TRBV10-3 with TRBJ2-1, with D possibly being TRBD2 (5 bases). This CDR3 contains 16 residues. V dropped 3 bases and J dropped 0 bases, with 12 bases sitting between them. Germline-derived CDR1 and CDR2 are ENHRY and SYGVKD. CDR3 amino acids: CAISDPIGSSYNEQFF. In DNA, the CDR3 is TGTGCCATCAGTGACCCTATAGGGAGCTCCTACAATGAGCAGTTCTTC.

This clonotype has ten or more counts. The chain employs TRBV20-1 and TRBJ1-2; D gene unclear. Per the germline V gene, CDR1 is DFQATT and CDR2 is SNEGSKA (reference sequence). This CDR3 has 13 residues. V gave up 2 bases and J gave up 3 bases, with 10 bases separating them. CDR3 amino acids: CSARWSEDYGYTF. The CDR3 DNA sequence: TGCAGTGCTAGATGGTCGGAGGACTATGGCTACACCTTC.

This clonotype was counted at least ten times. This chain connects TRBV3-1 to TRBJ2-1, with 8 bases aligning to TRBD1. Trimming removed 1 base from V and 13 bases from J; junction bases left unmatched: 6. Germline V gene data show CDR1 as LGHDT and CDR2 as YNNKEL (reference sequence). The CDR3 spans 13 residues. CDR3 sequence (DNA): TGTGCCAGCAGCCAAGTCGATGGGACAGGACAGTTCTTC. It yields the protein CASSQVDGTGQFF.